This T cell receptor beta chain originates from a study of shared clonotypes between healthy human individuals. Deep-level settings were used for running the assay. TCRdb keeps only in-frame clones here, not all; method: immunoSEQ multiplex PCR. This table has around 1,900,000 clones, approximately 92% appearing once. Trimming shortened V by 3 bases and J by 3 bases, and 9 bases separated the two germline ends. The CDR3 spans 14 residues. In germline, CDR1 is ENHRY, CDR2 SYGVKD. Only CD45RO-negative cells positively selected for CCR7 counted as naive CD8 cells, so terminally differentiated effector memory CD45RA+ cells were excluded.

The V gene is TRBV10-3, the J gene TRBJ1-5; D unresolved. The receptor was isolated from a man younger than 35 in good health. Some clones in this sample may be carry-over from other donors' samples. Sequenced input: naive CD8+ T cells from PBMCs. The CDR3 here is CAISDPGSNQPQHF. The CDR3 DNA reads TGTGCCATCAGTGACCCAGGATCCAATCAGCCCCAGCATTTT.